This T cell receptor (beta chain) was recovered during a study of long-term antiretroviral therapy in people with HIV (dated by TCRdb to between 2022 and 2023). Turning to the overall study: The earliest samples were collected roughly a decade before the 2015 WHO recommendation for immediate ART, at a time when ART was usually postponed until CD4 counts fell. A retrospective serial study tested whether ART initiation and durable HIV suppression were associated with changes in peripheral blood TRB repertoire composition and diversity. From fewer than 35 adults with confirmed HIV infection, the cohort provided approximately 190 cryopreserved PBMC samples, gathered serially across a mean of about six years (range 1-12). Among the roughly 30 participants with HIV, about a dozen were female. No cross-contamination during QIAcube processing was seen in test extractions of a monoclonal T-cell line run alongside around 31 polyclonal samples. Study-level results and caveats: The samples span the years 2004 to 2017, and the ART regimens used at that time may not be as effective as current regimens. Because pre-ART samples had limited cell numbers, unsorted PBMC were profiled rather than sorted CD4+ and CD8+ T cells. Owing to limited PBMC availability, only the TCR beta chain was sequenced, without alpha chain pairing. Expanded TRB clones identified before ART initiation dominated the repertoire at all time points, although this dominance fluctuated and declined in many PLHIV after ART. CDR3 length ranges in HIV repertoires were narrower than in controls, and network structure suggested an antigen-experienced repertoire with only a slight naive shift after ART. ART initiation was associated with a significant increase in TRB diversity, but diversity stayed significantly below transplant donor controls even after long-term ART. Inferences about post-ART repertoire changes were limited because no data were available on ART adherence, viral resistance or therapy changes.

CDR1 and CDR2, per the germline V gene, are KGHSH and LQKENI. The CDR3 has 15 amino acids, counting the end cysteine and phenylalanine. Only the CDR3 part of the read is kept: 45 bases, read in frame from the first base. V lost 1 base and J lost 1 base; the stretch between them is 10 bases long. Sequencing of the TRB variable region was done with the immunoSEQ hsTCRB v3.0 assay at survey level resolution. The targeted TRB sequencing depth was about 40,000-55,000 T-cell genomes per sample. An Illumina MiSeq with a v3 150-cycle kit was used to sequence the pooled TRB libraries. The original pipeline was this. Repertoire analysis was run in R within a reproducible Nextflow workflow that covered QC, data transformation and analysis. LymphoSeq2, an R package for AIRR-Seq data exploration, was used to implement custom analyses. A few samples that yielded fewer than 5000 total TRB sequences were excluded, so that 150 to 200 HIV repertoires were analyzed. Among the approximately 190 retained HIV repertoires, around 60 were collected before ART initiation and fewer than 150 were collected after ART initiation. Each repertoire was downsampled to 5000 TRB nucleotide sequences, and summary statistics were averaged across 100 downsampling iterations. TRB sequences were retained for analysis only if CDR3 regions of at least seven amino acids were present. A Shannon entropy-derived clonality score and the Gini coefficient were used to measure diversity. Repertoire networks linked the top 5000 CDR3 amino acid sequences whenever two sequences differed by an edit distance of one. For TRB CDR3 amino acid sequences, GLIPH2 was used to predict antigen specificity groups and MHC restriction. To flag known associations with CMV, EBV, HIV or tissue antigens, CDR3 amino acid sequences were compared against VDJdb and McPAS-TCR. Pre-ART, post-ART and control groups were compared with Wilcoxon signed-rank tests and Holm-Bonferroni correction. The table was pulled from immuneACCESS by TCRdb, which kept in-frame rearrangements only. Such tables lose some clones; where checked, under half of the loss comes from unresolved V genes, and the rest has no known cause. V and J calls and clone size are given by that table; D and trimming were obtained from the DNA. For this sample there are roughly 6,500 clones; over 75% appear just once. 3% of the sample is in the top ten clones.

Participants were included only if at least one PBMC sample before ART initiation and at least two post-ART samples were available. All participants with HIV were treated in the United States of America. Cryopreserved samples of about 0.95-11 million PBMC were thawed and washed before DNA extraction. At the time of the earliest PBMC sample for each participant with HIV, ages ranged from roughly 23 to 60 years. PBMC samples were contributed by each participant from 1-4 timepoints before ART initiation and 2-8 timepoints after ART initiation, with a median of 7 samples. For every participant, serial HIV viral load, CD4+ T-cell count, ART history and demographic data were obtained. A Qiagen kit on a QIAcube was used to extract genomic DNA from unsorted PBMC, with samples processed in batches of 12. To note about this clone: Its antigen is still unknown. Base qualities are not provided; no much larger clone lies one nucleotide away.

The TCR was taken from a woman between 50 and 59 years old with HIV. This material consisted of unsorted PBMCs, taken 3.7 years after starting antiretroviral therapy. The V and J segments used are TRBV18 and TRBJ1-1; the D gene assignment is ambiguous. CDR3 reads: CASSPRLAGNTEAFF. The sequence in DNA is TGTGCCAGCTCACCACGTCTTGCCGGGAACACTGAAGCTTTCTTT. With all but the CDR3 taken from the reference TRBV18 and TRBJ1-1 genes, the full variable domain is: NAGVMQNPRHLVRRRGQEARLRCSPMKGHSHVYWYRQLPEEGLKFMVYLQKENIIDESGMPKERFSAEFPKEGPSILRIQQVVRGDSAAYFCASSPRLAGNTEAFFGQGTRLTVV.